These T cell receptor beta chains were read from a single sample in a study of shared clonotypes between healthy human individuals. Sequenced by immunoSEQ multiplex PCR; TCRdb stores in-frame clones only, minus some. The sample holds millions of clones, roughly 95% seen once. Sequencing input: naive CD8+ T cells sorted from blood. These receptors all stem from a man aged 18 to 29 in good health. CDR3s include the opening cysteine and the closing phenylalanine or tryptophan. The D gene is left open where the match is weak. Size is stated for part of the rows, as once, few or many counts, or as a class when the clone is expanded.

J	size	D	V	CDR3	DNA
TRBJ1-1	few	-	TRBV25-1	CASSEWDTEAFF	TGTGCCAGCAGTGAATGGGACACTGAAGCTTTCTTT
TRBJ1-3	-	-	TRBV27	CASSLLASGNTIYF	TGTGCCAGCAGTCTCCTGGCCTCTGGAAACACCATATATTTT
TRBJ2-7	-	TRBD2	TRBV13	CASSSLAGSSYEQYF	TGTGCCAGCAGCTCTCTAGCGGGGTCCTCCTACGAGCAGTACTTC
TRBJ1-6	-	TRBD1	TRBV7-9	CASSLDYRDRGNSPLHF	TGTGCCAGCAGCTTAGACTATCGGGACAGGGGTAATTCACCCCTCCACTTT
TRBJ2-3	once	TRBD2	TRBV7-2	CASSSSGSEGDTQYF	TGTGCCAGCAGTTCTAGCGGATCCGAAGGGGATACGCAGTATTTT
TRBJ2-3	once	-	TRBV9	CASSVGGGSDTQYF	TGTGCCAGCAGCGTAGGTGGAGGGTCAGATACGCAGTATTTT
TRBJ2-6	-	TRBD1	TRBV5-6	CASSSQGNGANVLTF	TGTGCCAGCAGCTCACAGGGGAACGGGGCCAACGTCCTGACTTTC
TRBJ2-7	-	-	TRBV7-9	CASSLVQGSYEQYF	TGTGCCAGCAGCTTAGTTCAGGGTTCCTACGAGCAGTACTTC
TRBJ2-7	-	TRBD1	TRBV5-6	CASSEARTGALQYF	TGTGCCAGCAGCGAGGCTCGGACAGGGGCTCTGCAGTACTTC
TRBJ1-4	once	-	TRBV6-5	CASSYDRQRNEKLFF	TGTGCCAGCAGTTACGACCGGCAGCGAAATGAAAAACTGTTTTTT
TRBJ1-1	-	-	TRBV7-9	CASSLAVGVTEAFF	TGTGCCAGCAGCTTAGCGGTCGGGGTTACTGAAGCTTTCTTT
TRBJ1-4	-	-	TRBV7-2	CASSTDGTTNEKLFF	TGTGCCAGCAGCACGGACGGTACAACTAATGAAAAACTGTTTTTT
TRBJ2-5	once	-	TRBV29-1	CSVERGIQETQYF	TGCAGCGTCGAGAGGGGGATCCAAGAGACCCAGTACTTC
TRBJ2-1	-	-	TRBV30	CAWSMSSEQFF	TGTGCCTGGAGTATGAGTTCTGAGCAGTTCTTC
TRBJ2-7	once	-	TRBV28	CASSLGAVYEQYF	TGTGCCAGCAGTTTAGGGGCGGTCTACGAGCAGTACTTC
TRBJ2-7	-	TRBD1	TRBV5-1	CASSWMGTGSNEQYF	TGCGCCAGCAGCTGGATGGGGACAGGGTCCAACGAGCAGTACTTC
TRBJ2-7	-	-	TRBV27	CASSFRGAIYEQYF	TGTGCCAGCAGTTTCCGTGGAGCTATCTACGAGCAGTACTTC
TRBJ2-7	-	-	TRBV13	CASSDRTYEQYF	TGTGCCAGCAGCGACAGAACCTACGAGCAGTACTTC
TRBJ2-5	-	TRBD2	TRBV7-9	CASSFSGTSMETQYF	TGTGCCAGCAGCTTCTCCGGGACTAGCATGGAGACCCAGTACTTC
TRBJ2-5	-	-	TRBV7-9	CASSSPLGFRETQYF	TGTGCCAGCAGCTCCCCCCTGGGGTTTAGAGAGACCCAGTACTTC
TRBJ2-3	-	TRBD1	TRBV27	CASSLYGTGTDTQYF	TGTGCCAGCAGTTTATATGGGACAGGGACAGATACGCAGTATTTT
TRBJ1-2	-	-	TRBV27	CASSLVAGIDGYTF	TGTGCCAGCAGTTTAGTTGCAGGGATCGATGGCTACACCTTC
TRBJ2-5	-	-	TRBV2	CASSESTDPNGQETQYF	TGTGCCAGCAGTGAAAGCACGGACCCGAACGGCCAAGAGACCCAGTACTTC
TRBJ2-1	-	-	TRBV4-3	CASSQEGVLVYGRDNEQFF	TGCGCCAGCAGCCAAGAGGGGGTCTTAGTGTACGGAAGGGACAATGAGCAGTTCTTC
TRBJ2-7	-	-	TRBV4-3	CASSQLSVTYEQYF	TGCGCCAGCAGCCAACTCAGTGTAACCTACGAGCAGTACTTC
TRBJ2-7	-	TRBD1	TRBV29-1	CSVEATGGSYEQYF	TGCAGCGTTGAAGCAACAGGGGGCTCCTACGAGCAGTACTTC
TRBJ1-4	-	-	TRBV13	CASSITGRLATNEKLFF	TGTGCCAGCAGCATAACCGGGAGACTTGCAACTAATGAAAAACTGTTTTTT
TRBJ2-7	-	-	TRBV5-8	CASSLGGRDEQYF	TGTGCCAGCAGCTTAGGAGGGAGAGACGAGCAGTACTTC
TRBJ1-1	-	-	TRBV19	CASSLEGAEAFF	TGTGCCAGTAGTCTGGAGGGTGCTGAAGCTTTCTTT
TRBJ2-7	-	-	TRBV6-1	CASSDRTSGLQNSYEQYF	TGTGCCAGCAGTGACCGGACGTCGGGCCTCCAGAACTCCTACGAGCAGTACTTC
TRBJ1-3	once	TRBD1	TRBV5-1	CASSLLGQGFLSGNTIYF	TGCGCCAGCAGCTTGTTAGGACAGGGGTTCCTCTCTGGAAACACCATATATTTT
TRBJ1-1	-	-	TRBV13	CASSLENKAEAFF	TGTGCCAGCAGCTTAGAGAATAAGGCTGAAGCTTTCTTT
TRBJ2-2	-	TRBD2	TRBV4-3	CASSQDSPGGPRTGELFF	TGCGCCAGCAGCCAAGATTCCCCGGGAGGGCCGCGCACCGGGGAGCTGTTTTTT
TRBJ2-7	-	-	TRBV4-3	CASSQGLAASYEQYF	TGCGCCAGCAGCCAAGGGTTAGCGGCCTCCTACGAGCAGTACTTC
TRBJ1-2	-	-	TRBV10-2	CASSEPGPSGYTF	TGCGCCAGCAGTGAACCCGGGCCCAGCGGCTACACCTTC
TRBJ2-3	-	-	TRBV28	CASSPAGEGADTQYF	TGTGCCAGCAGCCCCGCCGGCGAAGGGGCAGATACGCAGTATTTT
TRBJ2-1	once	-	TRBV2	CASSYTGLEQFF	TGTGCCAGCAGCTATACAGGGCTTGAGCAGTTCTTC